The next 25 T cell receptor beta chains were all read from a single sample in a study of T cell repertoires in cytomegalovirus infection. TCRdb reprocessed the reads via MiXCR and lists one record per CDR3 protein. The sample has 250,000 or so distinct CDR3 sequences; around 12% are singletons. Sequenced: PBMCs. Receptors were obtained from a human donor in good health (CMV status not recorded). Some clones in this sample may be carry-over from other donors' samples.

In this sample, this clonotype turned up many times. The chain is built from TRBV28 and TRBJ2-5; 10 bases match TRBD2. With 4 bases clipped from V and 1 base from J, the junction kept 3 bases outside the gene matches. From germline, CDR1 is MDHEN and CDR2 SYDVKM. The CDR3 is 15 amino acids. Written as DNA, the CDR3 is TGTGCCAGCAGTTGGCTAGCGGGAGTCCAAGAGACCCAGTACTTC. The encoded protein is CASSWLAGVQETQYF. Full variable domain (rest looked up from reference TRBV28 and TRBJ2-5): DVKVTQSSRYLVKRTGEKVFLECVQDMDHENMFWYRQDPGLGLRLIYFSYDVKMKEKGDIPEGYSVSREKKERFSLILESASTNQTSMYLCASSWLAGVQETQYFGPGTRLLVL.

V usage is TRBV5-1 and J usage is TRBJ2-2; tentative D call: TRBD1 (6 bases). The CDR3 runs to 14 residues. CDR1 and CDR2 from the germline V gene are SGHRS and YFSETQ. Trimming took off 2 bases at V and 6 bases at J, with 11 bases between the two ends. The CDR3 reads CASSFTGRSGELFF. The CDR3 bases are TGCGCCAGCAGCTTCACAGGGAGATCCGGGGAGCTGTTTTTT.

This clonotype was recorded many times. This rearrangement joins TRBV28 to TRBJ2-3; 8 nucleotides match TRBD2. The trim removed 3 bases at V and 6 bases at J, leaving 14 bases unmatched. CDR1 MDHEN and CDR2 SYDVKM come from the germline V gene. The CDR3 is made up of 17 amino acids. CDR3 in DNA: TGTGCCAGCAGTTTTATTGTTGGTAGCGGGGCTCGGGATACGCAGTATTTT. This sequence encodes CASSFIVGSGARDTQYF.

Only a few counts were recorded for this clonotype. V and J are TRBV7-3 and TRBJ1-1; the match to TRBD1 covers 7 bases. The CDR3 runs 14 residues. The V and J ends lost 1 base and 5 bases, in that order; junction bases with no gene match: 4. Germline V gives CDR1 SGHTA, CDR2 FQGTGA. DNA for the CDR3: TGTGCCAGCAGCTTAAGCCCGACAGGGACTGAAGCTTTCTTT. This gives the protein CASSLSPTGTEAFF.

This clonotype has a count of ten or more. The chain employs TRBV6-2 or TRBV6-3 and TRBJ2-2, with unresolved D. The germline gives CDR1 MNHEY, CDR2 SVGEGT. V was trimmed by 2 bases and J by 0 bases, leaving 7 bases between them. CDR3 length: 15 residues. CDR3 nucleotides: TGTGCCAGCAGTTACGCGCCAGCGAACACCGGGGAGCTGTTTTTT. Its protein is CASSYAPANTGELFF.

The sample holds many counts of this clonotype. J is TRBJ2-2 and V is TRBV28; tentatively, D is TRBD1 (6 bases). Trimming shortened V by 4 bases and J by 0 bases, and 15 bases separated the two germline ends. In germline, CDR1 is MDHEN, CDR2 SYDVKM. The CDR3 is 17 amino acids. CDR3 nucleotide sequence: TGTGCCAGCAGTTCCGGAGGCAGGGGCACGAACACCGGGGAGCTGTTTTTT. This encodes CASSSGGRGTNTGELFF.

This clonotype came up many times. The chain recombines TRBV11-1 with TRBJ2-7, with a tentative D call TRBD1 (5 bases). V was clipped by 2 bases and J by 5 bases, with 16 bases between them. The CDR3 runs 15 residues. Germline values: CDR1 SGHAT, CDR2 FQDESV (reference sequence). The CDR3 DNA follows: TGTGCCAGCAGCTTAAATCCGAAGGGGAACGACGAGCAGTACTTC. Residues: CASSLNPKGNDEQYF.

This clonotype was counted at least ten times. No conserved phenylalanine or tryptophan is present at the end of the CDR3, so a read error is the likely explanation. V is TRBV7-2 and J is TRBJ2-5; D remains unclear. Trimming removed 9 bases at V and 5 bases at J, with 4 bases between. The CDR3 sequence is 9 residues long. Germline V gives CDR1 SGHTA, CDR2 FQGNSA. CDR3 bases: TGTGCCAGTGGGGAGACCCAGTACTCC. Residues: CASGETQYS.

This chain links TRBV12-3 or TRBV12-4 with TRBJ2-4, with D hard to call. The CDR3 contains 14 residues. V was pared by 10 bases and J by 3 bases, with 16 bases between. CDR3 coding DNA: TGTGCCACCGCAGCCCCAGGTCTCAAAAACATTCAGTACTTC. This gives the protein CATAAPGLKNIQYF.

This clonotype was picked up many times. The V gene is TRBV7-2, the J gene TRBJ2-1; the D gene is possibly TRBD2 (5 bases). The germline gives CDR1 SGHTA, CDR2 FQGNSA. V lost 5 bases and J 12 bases, leaving 14 bases between the germline ends. CDR3 length: 12 amino acids. CDR3 residues: CASSRAGGGQFF. CDR3 bases: TGTGCCAGCAGCCGGGCGGGTGGAGGGCAGTTCTTC.

This clonotype has only a few counts. The gene calls are TRBV6-6 and TRBJ1-3; a weak D match, TRBD1 (5 bases). Germline CDR1 and CDR2: MNHNY and SVGAGI (reference sequence). The CDR3 contains 16 residues. V was cut by 1 base and J by 5 bases, with 15 bases left in between. The CDR3 sequence is CASSYLSQAPRNTIYF. DNA of the CDR3: TGTGCCAGCAGTTACTTATCACAGGCGCCGAGAAACACCATATATTTT.

This clonotype was recorded at least ten times. J is TRBJ1-6 and V is TRBV7-8, with TRBD1 identical over 9 bases. The CDR3 loop spans 14 amino acids. V shed 5 bases, J shed 7 bases, and the junction held 3 bases outside the gene matches. The germline gives CDR1 SGHVS, CDR2 FQNEAQ. The CDR3 loop is CASSGGTGNSPLHF. CDR3 nucleotides: TGTGCCAGCAGCGGCGGGACAGGGAATTCACCCCTCCACTTT.

This clonotype was seen more than once but under ten times. CDR3 bases: TGCGCCAGCAGCTTAACCGGGACAGGGGGAGCTTTCTTT. It yields the protein CASSLTGTGGAFF. The chain couples TRBV5-1 to TRBJ1-1; 11 bases line up with TRBD1. The CDR3 is made up of 13 amino acids. V lost 2 bases to trimming and J lost 10 bases; unmatched junction nucleotides: 4. Germline V lookup: CDR1 SGHRS, CDR2 YFSETQ. The whole variable domain, remainder taken from reference TRBV5-1 and TRBJ1-1, is KAGVTQTPRYLIKTRGQQVTLSCSPISGHRSVSWYQQTPGQGLQFLFEYFSETQRNKGNFPGRFSGRQFSNSRSEMNVSTLELGDSALYLCASSLTGTGGAFFGQGTRLTVV.

At least ten counts were recorded for this clonotype. The chain joins TRBV6-1 to TRBJ1-1; a weak D match, TRBD1 (5 bases). The CDR3 has 15 amino acids. Germline V CDR1 and CDR2: MNHNS, SASEGT. V gave up 7 bases and J gave up 5 bases, with 20 bases separating them. The CDR3 reads CASTGLGPRSTEAFF. Here the CDR3 DNA reads TGTGCCAGCACAGGGCTTGGACCGAGAAGTACTGAAGCTTTCTTT.

This clonotype was recorded many times. This chain uses TRBV20-1 with TRBJ2-1; the match to TRBD2 covers 9 bases. Germline V lookup: CDR1 DFQATT, CDR2 SNEGSKA (reference sequence). The CDR3 spans 16 residues. V lost 6 bases to trimming and J lost 4 bases; unmatched junction nucleotides: 13. The CDR3 nucleotides are TGCAGTGCCGTTCCCCGGGCTAGCGGGGTTTACAATGAGCAGTTCTTC. Amino acids: CSAVPRASGVYNEQFF.

This clonotype was seen many times. The chain is built from TRBV7-2 and TRBJ2-2; D is unclear. CDR1 and CDR2 (germline): SGHTA, FQGNSA. The CDR3 spans 16 residues. V was shortened by 2 bases and J by 0 bases, with 10 bases between the two germline ends. The CDR3 reads CASSLSPDPNTGELFF. In nucleotides, the CDR3 is TGTGCCAGCAGCTTATCCCCTGACCCGAACACCGGGGAGCTGTTTTTT.

Many counts were recorded for this clonotype. J is TRBJ1-6 and V is TRBV7-2; 7 bases are a match to TRBD1. In germline, CDR1 is SGHTA, CDR2 FQGNSA. The CDR3 covers 16 residues. The ends lost 5 bases at V and 1 base at J; junction bases unmatched: 5. Here the CDR3 reads CASSPEDRSYNSPLHF. The CDR3 DNA reads TGTGCCAGCAGCCCGGAGGACAGGTCCTATAATTCACCCCTCCACTTT.

In this sample, this clonotype turned up many times. The gene calls are TRBV4-3 and TRBJ1-2; D remains unclear. The ends were cut back, 0 bases at V and 4 bases at J, with 12 bases in the middle. Germline CDR1 and CDR2: LGHNA and YSLEER. The CDR3 is 15 residues long. In DNA form, the CDR3 reads TGCGCCAGCAGCCAAGATCGGAACTTGGGCTATGGCTACACCTTC. This gives the protein CASSQDRNLGYGYTF.

This clonotype was recorded a few times. A read error may explain this, as a much larger clone is one base away. This CDR3 is CATSRQLADTQYF. The CDR3 region has the DNA TGTGCCACCAGCCGACAGCTCGCAGATACGCAGTATTTT. The rearrangement joins TRBV7-2 to TRBJ2-3; tentatively, D is TRBD1 (5 bases). Germline values: CDR1 SGHTA, CDR2 FQGNSA. This CDR3 contains 13 residues.

This clonotype appeared a few times. V and J are TRBV20-1 and TRBJ2-7; D possibly corresponds to TRBD2 (5 bases). Per germline, CDR1 DFQATT and CDR2 SNEGSKA (reference sequence). The V and J ends lost 2 bases and 0 bases respectively, with 20 bases between them. The CDR3 sequence is 17 residues long. Here the CDR3 reads CSARPAMSGMSSYEQYF. CDR3 sequence (DNA): TGCAGTGCTAGACCCGCGATGAGCGGCATGAGCTCCTACGAGCAGTACTTC.

This clonotype was detected many times. In DNA form, the CDR3 reads TGCGCCAGCAGCTTGGAGGGGACTAGAGGTACCCAGTACTTC. It yields the protein CASSLEGTRGTQYF. The gene calls are TRBV5-1 and TRBJ2-5; 8 nucleotides agree with TRBD2. The J segment lost 8 bases and the V segment lost 0 bases, leaving 6 bases of the junction unmatched. The length of the CDR3 is 14 residues. The germline gives CDR1 SGHRS, CDR2 YFSETQ.

This clonotype was picked up a small number of times. This chain links TRBV2 with TRBJ1-5, with 8 nucleotides matching TRBD1. V dropped 6 bases and J dropped 4; count of bases not matched to a gene: 5. Looked up from germline, CDR1 is SNHLY and CDR2 is FYNNEI. This CDR3 region has 14 residues. CDR3 DNA: TGTGCCAGCAGCGGACAGGGACTAAATCAGCCCCAGCATTTT. Translated: CASSGQGLNQPQHF.

This clonotype was counted at least ten times. The chain is built from TRBV19 and TRBJ2-6; 7 bases match TRBD1. Germline trimming cut 3 bases from V and 0 bases from J; bases unmatched to any gene: 11. Germline V CDR1 and CDR2: LNHDA, SQIVND (reference sequence). The CDR3 covers 19 residues. The CDR3 region has the DNA TGTGCCAGTAGTATCATTCTGACAGGGTCGCCCTCTGGGGCCAACGTCCTGACTTTC. Residues: CASSIILTGSPSGANVLTF.

The chain employs TRBV30 and TRBJ2-1; 12 nucleotides agree with TRBD2. The CDR3 is 15 residues long. Germline values: CDR1 GTSNPN, CDR2 SVGIG (reference sequence). The trim removed 4 bases at V and 8 bases at J, leaving 9 bases unmatched. CDR3 region: CAWTVGLAGGDEQFF. The CDR3 DNA reads as TGTGCCTGGACCGTCGGGCTAGCGGGGGGGGATGAGCAGTTCTTC. Full variable domain (outside the CDR3, taken from reference TRBV30 and TRBJ2-1): SQTIHQWPATLVQPVGSPLSLECTVEGTSNPNLYWYRQAAGRGLQLLFYSVGIGQISSEVPQNLSASRPQDRQFILSSKKLLLSDSGFYLCAWTVGLAGGDEQFFGPGTRLTVL.

This clonotype came up many times. The chain couples TRBV12-5 to TRBJ2-1, with D hard to call. V lost 11 bases and J lost 7, with 12 bases in between. The germline CDR1 and CDR2 sequences are LGHNT and FRNRAP. The CDR3 totals 11 residues. Written as DNA, the CDR3 is TGTGCTGGCGAGAGGTCGAATGAGCAGTTCTTC. It codes for CAGERSNEQFF.